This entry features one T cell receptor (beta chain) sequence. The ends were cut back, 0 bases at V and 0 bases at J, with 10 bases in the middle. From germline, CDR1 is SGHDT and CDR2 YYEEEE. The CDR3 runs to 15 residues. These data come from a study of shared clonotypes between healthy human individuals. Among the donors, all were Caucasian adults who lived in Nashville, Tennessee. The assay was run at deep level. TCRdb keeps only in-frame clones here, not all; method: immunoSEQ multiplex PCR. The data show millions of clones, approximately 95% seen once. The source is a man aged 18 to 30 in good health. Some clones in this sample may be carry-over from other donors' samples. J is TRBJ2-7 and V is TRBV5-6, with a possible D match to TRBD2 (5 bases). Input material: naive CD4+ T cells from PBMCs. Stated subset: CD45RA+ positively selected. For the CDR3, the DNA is TGTGCCAGCAGCTTGGCCCTGGGGAGCTCCTACGAGCAGTACTTC. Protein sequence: CASSLALGSSYEQYF.